This entry is about one T cell receptor (beta chain). This record belongs to a study of blood T cell repertoires in COVID-19. Method: immunoSEQ multiplex PCR; TCRdb's copy keeps in-frame clones and lacks some. The top ten hold under 2% of the sample, which has about 74,000 clones, 88% seen once. The V gene end was trimmed by 6 bases and the J gene end by 9 bases; junction bases not matched to a gene: 9. From germline, CDR1 is SGHTA and CDR2 FQGNSA. CDR3 length: 15 amino acids. Sequenced material: peripheral blood. The TCR was taken from a woman older than 75 with active or convalescent COVID-19. The chain employs TRBV7-2 and TRBJ1-6, with 9 bases lining up with TRBD1. The CDR3 loop reads CASRYRDRDISPLHF. CDR3 in DNA: TGTGCCAGCAGATACCGGGACAGGGATATTTCACCCCTCCACTTT.